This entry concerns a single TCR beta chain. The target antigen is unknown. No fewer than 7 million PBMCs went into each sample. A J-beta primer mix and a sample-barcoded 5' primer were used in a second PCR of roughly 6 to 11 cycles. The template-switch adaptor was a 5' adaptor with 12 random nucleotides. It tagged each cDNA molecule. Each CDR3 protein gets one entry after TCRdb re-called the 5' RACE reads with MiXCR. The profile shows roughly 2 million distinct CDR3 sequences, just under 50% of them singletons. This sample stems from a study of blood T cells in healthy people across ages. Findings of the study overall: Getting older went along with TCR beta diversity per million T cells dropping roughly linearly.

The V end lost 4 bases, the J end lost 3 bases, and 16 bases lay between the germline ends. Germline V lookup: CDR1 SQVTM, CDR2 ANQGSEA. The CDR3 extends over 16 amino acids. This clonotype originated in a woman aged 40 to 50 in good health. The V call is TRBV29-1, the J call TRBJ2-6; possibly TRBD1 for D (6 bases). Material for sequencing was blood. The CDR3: CSVGYTGYDGANVLTF. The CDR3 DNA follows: TGCAGCGTTGGGTACACAGGGTACGATGGGGCCAACGTCCTGACTTTC.